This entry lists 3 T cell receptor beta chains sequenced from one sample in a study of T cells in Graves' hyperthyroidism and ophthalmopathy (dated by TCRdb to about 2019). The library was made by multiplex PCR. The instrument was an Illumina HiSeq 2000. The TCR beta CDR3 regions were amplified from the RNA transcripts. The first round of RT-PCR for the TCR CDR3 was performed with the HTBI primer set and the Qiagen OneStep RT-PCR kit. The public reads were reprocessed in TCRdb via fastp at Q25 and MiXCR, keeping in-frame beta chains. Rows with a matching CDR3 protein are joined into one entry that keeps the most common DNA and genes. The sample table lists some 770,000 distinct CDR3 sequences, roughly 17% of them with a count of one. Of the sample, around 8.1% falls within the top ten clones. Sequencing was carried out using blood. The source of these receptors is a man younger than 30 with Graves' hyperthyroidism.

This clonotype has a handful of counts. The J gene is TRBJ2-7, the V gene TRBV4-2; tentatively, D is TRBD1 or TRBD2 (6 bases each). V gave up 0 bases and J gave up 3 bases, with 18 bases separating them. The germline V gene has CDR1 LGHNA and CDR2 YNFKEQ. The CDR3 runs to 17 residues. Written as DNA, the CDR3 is TGTGCCAGCAGCCAAGATCAATCTAGGGGGGAAGTCTACGAGCAGTACTTC. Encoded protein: CASSQDQSRGEVYEQYF.

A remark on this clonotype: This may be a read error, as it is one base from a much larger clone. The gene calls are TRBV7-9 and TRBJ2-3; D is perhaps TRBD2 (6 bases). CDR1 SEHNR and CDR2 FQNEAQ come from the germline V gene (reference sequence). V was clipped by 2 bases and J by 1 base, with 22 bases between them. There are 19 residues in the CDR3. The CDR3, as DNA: TGTGCCAGCAGCTTATGGTGGGCTAGCGTGAGTAGTGGCACAGATACGCAGTATTTT. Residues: CASSLWWASVSSGTDTQYF.

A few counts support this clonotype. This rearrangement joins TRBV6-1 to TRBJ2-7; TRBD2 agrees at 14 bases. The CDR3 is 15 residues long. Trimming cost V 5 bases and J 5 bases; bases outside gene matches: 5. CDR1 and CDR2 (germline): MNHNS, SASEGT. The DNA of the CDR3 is TGTGCCAGCAGTACCGGGACTAGCGGGAGTAACGAGCAGTACTTC. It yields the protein CASSTGTSGSNEQYF.